Below are 18 T cell receptor beta chains sequenced from a single sample in a study of T cell repertoires in cytomegalovirus infection. Using its own MiXCR run on the reads, TCRdb lists one record per CDR3 protein. The sample contains hundreds of thousands of distinct CDR3 sequences, roughly 30% of which appear only once. The antigens these receptors bind are not known. Sequenced material: cultured PBMCs, taken from culture after CMV antigen stimulation. The receptors shown here come from a human donor in good health (CMV status not recorded). Some clones in this sample may be carry-over from other donors' samples.

This clonotype has more than one count but fewer than ten. This sequence joins TRBV12-3 or TRBV12-4 and TRBJ1-4; D perhaps matches TRBD1 (6 bases). CDR3 length equals 15 residues. The V end was cut by 7 bases, the J end by 3 bases, with 15 bases between. This chain's CDR3 is CASKPGGRPNEKLFF. The DNA for the CDR3 is TGTGCCAGCAAGCCCGGGGGGCGGCCTAATGAAAAACTGTTTTTT.

The gene calls are TRBV20-1 and TRBJ1-5; 9 bases are shared with TRBD1. The CDR3 consists of 14 residues. CDR1 DFQATT and CDR2 SNEGSKA come from the germline V gene (reference sequence). Trimming took 6 bases from V and 7 from J; bases not matched to a gene: 10. CDR3 sequence: CSASHGTGNQPQHF. CDR3 in DNA: TGCAGTGCAAGTCATGGGACAGGGAACCAGCCCCAGCATTTT.

This clonotype was seen a handful of times. The rearrangement joins TRBV7-6 to TRBJ2-7; 9 bases are shared with TRBD1. Trimming removed 5 bases from V and 1 base from J; junction bases left unmatched: 6. The CDR3 is made up of 15 amino acids. Germline-derived CDR1 and CDR2 are SGHVS and FNYEAQ. In DNA, the CDR3 is TGTGCCAGCAGCCTGGGACAGGGTCGGTCCTACGAGCAGTACTTC. This sequence encodes CASSLGQGRSYEQYF.

The chain joins TRBV5-1 to TRBJ2-7, with 8 bases lining up with TRBD1. The germline gives CDR1 SGHRS, CDR2 YFSETQ. This CDR3 comprises 14 residues. The V gene end was trimmed by 0 bases and the J gene end by 3 bases; junction bases not matched to a gene: 2. Written as DNA, the CDR3 is TGCGCCAGCAGCTTGGTGACAGGGGACTACGAGCAGTACTTC. This sequence encodes CASSLVTGDYEQYF. The entire variable domain, with the rest obtained from reference TRBV5-1 and TRBJ2-7, is as follows: KAGVTQTPRYLIKTRGQQVTLSCSPISGHRSVSWYQQTPGQGLQFLFEYFSETQRNKGNFPGRFSGRQFSNSRSEMNVSTLELGDSALYLCASSLVTGDYEQYFGPGTRLTVT.

CDR3 sequence: CASSYRGVNGNEQFF. CDR3 DNA sequence: TGTGCCAGCAGTTACAGGGGTGTAAACGGCAATGAGCAGTTCTTC. The V and J genes are TRBV6-5 and TRBJ2-1, with TRBD1 as a possible D gene (5 bases). CDR3 length: 15 amino acids. Trimming removed 2 bases from V and 6 bases from J, with 14 bases in between. Germline V gene sequence: CDR1 MNHEY, CDR2 SVGAGI.

This clonotype came up once. The chain uses TRBV20-1 and TRBJ2-7; D uncertain. The CDR3 extends over 16 amino acids. Between the trimmed V and J ends, which lost 3 bases and 4 bases, there was a span of 22 bases. CDR1 and CDR2 (germline): DFQATT, SNEGSKA (reference sequence). The DNA for the CDR3 is TGCAGTGCTAGCTTTCCGTCTTATTCCCCGCGGTACGAGCAGTACTTC. Residues: CSASFPSYSPRYEQYF.

This clonotype appeared a few times. The chain is built from TRBV6-2 or TRBV6-3 and TRBJ2-1; 10 nucleotides line up with TRBD2. Per the germline V gene, CDR1 is MNHEY and CDR2 is SVGEGT. J lost 8 bases, V lost 4 bases, and 5 bases had no gene match. This CDR3 spans 14 amino acids. The CDR3 is CASSSLAGVYEQFF. The CDR3 nucleotides read TGTGCCAGCAGTTCTCTAGCGGGAGTCTATGAGCAGTTCTTC.

The rearrangement joins TRBV7-9 to TRBJ1-1; D is perhaps TRBD1 (6 bases). Germline V CDR1 and CDR2: SEHNR, FQNEAQ (reference sequence). The V gene lost 1 base and the J gene lost 5 bases, with 14 bases spanning the gap. The CDR3 sequence is 15 residues long. This chain's CDR3 is CASSLVGGAGTEAFF. CDR3 sequence (DNA): TGTGCCAGCAGCTTAGTAGGGGGGGCTGGTACTGAAGCTTTCTTT.

In this sample, this clonotype turned up many times. This chain joins TRBV7-2 and TRBJ1-3; D is possibly TRBD1 (5 bases). Germline V gene lookup returns CDR1 SGHTA and CDR2 FQGNSA. V was trimmed by 1 base and J by 7 bases, leaving 14 bases between them. The CDR3 is made up of 15 amino acids. CDR3 sequence reads: CASSLDRGRKNTIYF. The CDR3 DNA reads as TGTGCCAGCAGCTTAGATAGGGGCCGCAAGAACACCATATATTTT.

This rearrangement joins TRBV12-3 or TRBV12-4 to TRBJ1-6; TRBD1 matches 9 bases. This CDR3 is built from 14 residues. J lost 10 bases, V lost 5 bases, and 6 bases had no gene match. The CDR3, as DNA: TGTGCCAGCAGTCTCACAGGGGGCCAATCACCCCTCCACTTT. This sequence encodes CASSLTGGQSPLHF.

The chain joins TRBV6-5 to TRBJ2-7; 8 bases line up with TRBD2. Germline CDR1 and CDR2: MNHEY and SVGAGI. Trimming took 0 bases from V and 3 from J; bases not matched to a gene: 7. CDR3 length: 16 amino acids. The CDR3 coding sequence is TGTGCCAGCAGTTACTCGGGAGCGGGGGTTTACTACGAGCAGTACTTC. Translation gives CASSYSGAGVYYEQYF.

This chain uses TRBV7-9 with TRBJ1-1; the D is unclear. Germline V gene lookup returns CDR1 SEHNR and CDR2 FQNEAQ (reference sequence). Trimming stripped 4 bases from V and 4 bases from J, with 16 bases between. This CDR3 region has 15 residues. The CDR3 reads CASSYSVFGRTEAFF. The DNA of the CDR3 is TGTGCCAGCAGCTACTCCGTTTTTGGGCGCACTGAAGCTTTCTTT.

The J gene is TRBJ2-4, the V gene TRBV7-6; 9 bases agree with TRBD1. Germline V gives CDR1 SGHVS, CDR2 FNYEAQ. Trimming at V came to 0 bases and at J to 8 bases, leaving 5 bases not matched to a gene. The CDR3 length is 15 residues. The CDR3: CASSLAQGARDIQYF. The CDR3 nucleotides read TGTGCCAGCAGCTTAGCACAGGGGGCGCGAGACATTCAGTACTTC. Drawing the rest from reference TRBV7-6 and TRBJ2-4, the complete variable domain is GAGVSQSPRYKVTKRGQDVALRCDPISGHVSLYWYRQALGQGPEFLTYFNYEAQQDKSGLPNDRFSAERPEGSISTLTIQRTEQRDSAMYRCASSLAQGARDIQYFGAGTRLSVL.

The chain carries TRBV27 and TRBJ1-2, with D maybe TRBD1 (5 bases). V was pared by 4 bases and J by 6 bases, with 18 bases between. Per germline, CDR1 MNHEY and CDR2 SMNVEV (reference sequence). This CDR3 spans 15 amino acids. CDR3 DNA sequence: TGTGCCAGCAGTTCGAACCGGGACGGACCCCATGGCTACACCTTC. The encoded protein is CASSSNRDGPHGYTF.

This clonotype appeared a few times. This sequence joins TRBV6-6 and TRBJ2-1, with TRBD2 identical over 11 bases. This CDR3 spans 15 amino acids. Germline CDR1 MNHNY, CDR2 SVGAGI (reference sequence). V was pared by 4 bases and J by 7 bases, with 6 bases of the junction left unmatched. The CDR3 loop is CASSSDTSGGNEQFF. As DNA, the CDR3 is TGTGCCAGCAGTTCCGACACTAGCGGGGGTAATGAGCAGTTCTTC.

This clonotype was observed a few times. The chain employs TRBV6-1 and TRBJ2-7; 7 nucleotides match TRBD2. J lost 1 base, V lost 6 bases, and 12 bases had no gene match. The CDR3 sequence is 16 residues long. Germline lookup yields CDR1 MNHNS and CDR2 SASEGT. The CDR3 DNA is TGTGCCAGCAGCTCCATGAAGGGGAGGGGATCCTACGAGCAGTACTTC. It translates to CASSSMKGRGSYEQYF.

The rearrangement joins TRBV10-3 to TRBJ2-3, with D possibly matching TRBD1 (6 bases). With 7 bases removed from V and 3 bases from J, the gap between germline ends came to 17 bases. Germline V CDR1 and CDR2: ENHRY, SYGVKD. The CDR3 has 15 amino acids. DNA for the CDR3: TGTGCCATCACGGACCCGCAGGGGAAAACAGATACGCAGTATTTT. Translating gives CAITDPQGKTDTQYF.

This clonotype was seen a few times. J is TRBJ2-7 and V is TRBV7-2; no firm D call. The V end lost 2 bases, the J end lost 4 bases, and 9 bases lay between the germline ends. This CDR3 is built from 13 residues. Per germline, CDR1 SGHTA and CDR2 FQGNSA. DNA for the CDR3: TGTGCCAGCAGCTTAAGCGCCAAGTACGAGCAGTACTTC. Translation gives CASSLSAKYEQYF.